The 16 T cell receptor beta chains below come from one sample, sequenced in a study of CD8 T cells in Susac syndrome. RNA, at about 0.45 to 1 ug, was reverse transcribed with random hexamers. TCRdb re-derived calls from the immunoSEQ multiplex PCR reads in MiXCR, one entry per CDR3 protein. The profile shows 300,000 or so distinct CDR3 sequences, about 90% of them singletons. The material sequenced was CD4+ T cells from PBMCs. These receptors originate from a human donor with multiple sclerosis.

The chain links TRBV19 to TRBJ2-6; TRBD2 might be the D (7 bases). Trimming took off 7 bases at V and 2 bases at J, with 15 bases between the two ends. This CDR3 spans 16 amino acids. Germline V gives CDR1 LNHDA, CDR2 SQIVND (reference sequence). CDR3: CASTRGGATGANVLTF. The CDR3 DNA is TGTGCCAGTACCCGAGGGGGGGCTACTGGGGCCAACGTCCTGACTTTC.

The J gene is TRBJ1-1, the V gene TRBV7-2; perhaps TRBD1 as D (6 bases). The CDR3 runs 15 residues. V gave up 5 bases and J gave up 3 bases, with 16 bases separating them. Per the germline V gene, CDR1 is SGHTA and CDR2 is FQGNSA. CDR3 sequence reads: CASSLTGTKDTEAFF. CDR3 sequence (DNA): TGTGCCAGCAGCCTTACCGGGACAAAGGACACTGAAGCTTTCTTT.

The chain couples TRBV7-8 to TRBJ1-6; D not resolved. Deletions cut 5 bases from V and 8 bases from J, with 13 bases between. The length of the CDR3 is 14 residues. The V gene's germline CDR1 is SGHVS and CDR2 FQNEAQ. CDR3: CASSPMGADSPLHF. Written as DNA, the CDR3 is TGTGCCAGCAGCCCGATGGGCGCAGATTCACCCCTCCACTTT. The variable domain in full, with the rest retrieved from reference TRBV7-8 and TRBJ1-6, is GAGVSQSPRYKVAKRGQDVALRCDPISGHVSLFWYQQALGQGPEFLTYFQNEAQLDKSGLPSDRFFAERPEGSVSTLKIQRTQQEDSAVYLCASSPMGADSPLHFGNGTRLTVT.

This clonotype was seen a few times. The chain has TRBV7-9 and TRBJ2-7; D not resolved. CDR3 length equals 13 residues. Trimming removed 1 base from V and 6 bases from J, with 10 bases in between. CDR1 SEHNR and CDR2 FQNEAQ come from the germline V gene (reference sequence). The CDR3 DNA follows: TGTGCCAGCAGCTTAGTTGCGGCCCGCGAGCAGTACTTC. Residues: CASSLVAAREQYF. Drawing the rest from reference TRBV7-9 and TRBJ2-7, the complete variable domain is DTGVSQNPRHKITKRGQNVTFRCDPISEHNRLYWYRQTLGQGPEFLTYFQNEAQLEKSRLLSDRFSAERPKGSFSTLEIQRTEQGDSAMYLCASSLVAAREQYFGPGTRLTVT.

The gene calls are TRBV6-1 and TRBJ2-1; 10 positions agree with TRBD1. V lost 5 bases and J lost 8; bases outside the gene matches: 6. CDR1 and CDR2 (germline): MNHNS, SASEGT. The CDR3 contains 14 residues. The CDR3 region is CASSWDRGMYEQFF. CDR3 nucleotides: TGTGCCAGCAGTTGGGACAGGGGTATGTATGAGCAGTTCTTC.

The gene calls are TRBV7-8 and TRBJ2-1; the D call may be TRBD1 or TRBD2 (6 bases each). This CDR3 has 12 amino acids. Germline V gene data show CDR1 as SGHVS and CDR2 as FQNEAQ. CDR3 DNA sequence: TGTGCAACCGGGGGCAGGGTTGGCGAGCAGTTCTTC. Its protein product is CATGGRVGEQFF.

J is TRBJ2-2 and V is TRBV3-1, with a possible D match to TRBD1 (6 bases). The V end was cut by 3 bases, the J end by 6 bases, with 11 bases between. The germline gives CDR1 LGHDT, CDR2 YNNKEL (reference sequence). CDR3 length: 14 amino acids. As DNA, the CDR3 is TGTGCCAGCAGCCATAGGACAGATCCCGGGGAGCTGTTTTTT. Encoded protein: CASSHRTDPGELFF.

This clonotype has a handful of counts. V usage is TRBV24-1 and J usage is TRBJ2-2; perhaps TRBD2 as D (5 bases). CDR3 length equals 12 residues. Germline values: CDR1 KGHDR, CDR2 SFDVKD. The V gene lost 9 bases and the J gene lost 4 bases, with 8 bases spanning the gap. CDR3 loop: CATRGFTGELFF. The CDR3 region has the DNA TGTGCCACCCGGGGATTCACCGGGGAGCTGTTTTTT.

The rearrangement joins TRBV29-1 to TRBJ2-1; the D gene is possibly TRBD2 (6 bases). Between the trimmed V and J ends, which lost 7 bases and 4 bases, there was a span of 17 bases. The CDR3 loop spans 14 amino acids. Germline V gene data show CDR1 as SQVTM and CDR2 as ANQGSEA. In DNA form, the CDR3 reads TGCAGCGCCGAAAGTGTGGGGGGTTACAATGAGCAGTTCTTC. Translation: CSAESVGGYNEQFF.

The chain is built from TRBV20-1 and TRBJ2-3; either TRBD1 or TRBD2 may supply D (5 bases each). The CDR3 loop spans 13 amino acids. Trimming took 2 bases from V and 6 from J, leaving 12 bases between them. Germline V gene lookup returns CDR1 DFQATT and CDR2 SNEGSKA (reference sequence). DNA of the CDR3: TGCAGTGCTAGACGGGACCTGGGGGATACGCAGTATTTT. Encoded protein: CSARRDLGDTQYF.

The chain recombines TRBV4-1 with TRBJ2-3; D gene ambiguous. The V and J ends lost 0 bases and 2 bases respectively, with 9 bases between them. This CDR3 has 15 amino acids. Germline loops: CDR1 MGHRA, CDR2 YSYEKL. CDR3: CASSQDPWATDTQYF. The CDR3 region has the DNA TGCGCCAGCAGCCAAGATCCGTGGGCCACAGATACGCAGTATTTT.

V usage is TRBV28 and J usage is TRBJ2-5, with 11 bases identical to TRBD2. V gave up 6 bases and J gave up 2 bases; unmatched junction bases: 5. CDR1 is MDHEN and CDR2 is SYDVKM in the germline V gene. The CDR3 loop spans 15 amino acids. DNA for the CDR3: TGTGCCAGCAGAACTAGCGGGAGATTACAAGAGACCCAGTACTTC. This translates into CASRTSGRLQETQYF.

The genes are TRBV7-6 and TRBJ2-7, with D unclear. Germline lookup yields CDR1 SGHVS and CDR2 FNYEAQ. V was trimmed by 5 bases and J by 3 bases, leaving 17 bases between them. This CDR3 is 15 amino acids long. The CDR3 spells CASSLRRTAGYEQYF. The CDR3 nucleotides read TGTGCCAGCAGCCTCCGCCGAACCGCCGGCTACGAGCAGTACTTC.

The V gene is TRBV10-3, the J gene TRBJ2-7; 13 bases match TRBD2. There are 19 residues in the CDR3. Germline-derived CDR1 and CDR2 are ENHRY and SYGVKD. The V gene end was trimmed by 6 bases and the J gene end by 0 bases; junction bases not matched to a gene: 14. The CDR3: CAIRNGPWRTSGSSYEQYF. The DNA of the CDR3 is TGTGCCATCAGAAACGGACCGTGGAGGACTAGCGGGAGCTCCTACGAGCAGTACTTC.

The CDR3 DNA sequence: TGTGCCAGCAGCTACACGGGGTACAATGAGCAGTTCTTC. It translates to CASSYTGYNEQFF. The V and J genes are TRBV13 and TRBJ2-1; weak D call: TRBD2 (5 bases). This CDR3 is built from 13 residues. The germline V gene has CDR1 PRHDT and CDR2 FYEKMQ (reference sequence). Trimming removed 4 bases from V and 4 bases from J, with 8 bases in between.

V gene TRBV7-9 combines with J gene TRBJ2-3, with TRBD2 matching 7 bases. The CDR3 is 16 residues long. Trimming removed 5 bases from V and 4 bases from J; junction bases left unmatched: 12. Germline assignment: CDR1 SEHNR and CDR2 FQNEAQ (reference sequence). CDR3 amino acids: CASSPEGRGWSDTQYF. The DNA for the CDR3 is TGTGCCAGCAGCCCCGAGGGGCGGGGGTGGTCAGATACGCAGTATTTT.